A single T cell receptor beta chain is shown here with its context. The antigen remains unidentified. The data were taken from a study of shared clonotypes between healthy human individuals. Researchers ran the assay at a deep level. Using approximately 200 ng DNA, 30,000 to 35,000 T cell genomes, the sorted-subset replicate PCRs were run. Profiling relied on immunoSEQ multiplex PCR, and the TCRdb table lists in-frame clones only, not all of them. There are 2 million to 2.5 million clones in the sample; approximately 96% occur only once, and roughly 0.13% lies in the top ten. General observations from the study: The generation probabilities recorded for non-shared clonotypes fell below those of clonotypes shared by all four donors.

Donors had no recently reported acute infections or vaccinations and were HIV-negative. The TCR sequence derives from a young man in good health. The sequenced sample was naive CD4+ T cells sorted from blood. Subset described: CD45RA+ positively selected.

The CDR3 spells CASRTGTGGSEQYF. The CDR3 DNA follows: TGCGCCAGCAGAACCGGGACAGGGGGCTCCGAGCAGTACTTC. The genes are TRBV5-1 and TRBJ2-7, with 12 nucleotides matching TRBD1. This CDR3 contains 14 residues. V dropped 5 bases and J dropped 6; count of bases not matched to a gene: 6. Per the germline V gene, CDR1 is SGHRS and CDR2 is YFSETQ.